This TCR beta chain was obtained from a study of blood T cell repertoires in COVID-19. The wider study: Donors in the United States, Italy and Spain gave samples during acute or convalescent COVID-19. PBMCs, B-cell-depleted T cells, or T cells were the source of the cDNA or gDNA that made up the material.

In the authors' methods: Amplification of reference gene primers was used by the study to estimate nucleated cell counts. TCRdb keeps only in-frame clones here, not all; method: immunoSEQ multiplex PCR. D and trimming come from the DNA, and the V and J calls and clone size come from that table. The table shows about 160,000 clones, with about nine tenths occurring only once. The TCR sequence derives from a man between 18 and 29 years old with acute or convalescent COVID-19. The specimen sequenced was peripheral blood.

The CDR3 sequence: CASSKPGQGLYEQYF. For the CDR3, the DNA is TGTGCCAGCAGCAAACCGGGACAGGGTCTTTACGAGCAGTACTTC. The V call is TRBV7-2, the J call TRBJ2-7, with 9 bases identical to TRBD1. Losses at the gene ends were 5 bases for V and 4 bases for J; bases not matched to a gene: 9. CDR1 is SGHTA, CDR2 FQGNSA, per germline. The CDR3 has 15 residues.